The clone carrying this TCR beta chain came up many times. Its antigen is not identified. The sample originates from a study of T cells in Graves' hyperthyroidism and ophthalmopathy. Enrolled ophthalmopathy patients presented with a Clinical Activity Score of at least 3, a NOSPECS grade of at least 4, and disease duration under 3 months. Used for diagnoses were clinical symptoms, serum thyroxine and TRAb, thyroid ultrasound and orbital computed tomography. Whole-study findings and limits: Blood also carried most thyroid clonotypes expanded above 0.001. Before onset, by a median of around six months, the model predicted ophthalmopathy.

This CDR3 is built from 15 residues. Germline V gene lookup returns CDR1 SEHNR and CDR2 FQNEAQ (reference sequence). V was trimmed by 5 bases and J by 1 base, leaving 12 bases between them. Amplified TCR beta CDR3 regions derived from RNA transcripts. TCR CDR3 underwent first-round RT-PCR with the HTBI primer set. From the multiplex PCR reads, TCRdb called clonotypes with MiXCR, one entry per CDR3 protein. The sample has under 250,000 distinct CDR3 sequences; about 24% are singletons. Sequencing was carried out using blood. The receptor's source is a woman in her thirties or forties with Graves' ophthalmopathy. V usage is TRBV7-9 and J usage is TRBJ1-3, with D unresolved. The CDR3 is CASSHDYSSGNTIYF. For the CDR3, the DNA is TGTGCCAGCAGCCACGACTACAGTTCTGGAAACACCATATATTTT.